Each of the 6 T cell receptor beta chains below was sequenced from the same sample in a study of HIV-infected patients and healthy controls (dated by TCRdb to the mid-2010s). Library creation used 5' RACE. Sequencing was performed on an Illumina MiSeq. Reverse transcription of about 550 ng RNA was performed with SuperScript III using primers directed against the alpha and beta constant regions. Separate alpha and beta chain libraries were generated by chain-specific third strand synthesis with multiplexing indices. TCRdb's own reprocessing of the public reads used fastp at Q25 and MiXCR and kept productive beta chains. Here each entry gathers all rows of one CDR3 protein and keeps the most common genes and DNA. For this sample the table gives about 13,000 distinct CDR3 sequences, of which 9.5% to 13% were detected only once. The ten largest clones take up about 6% of the sample. Since whole blood was used without any cell fractionation, the repertoire reflected all peripheral T cells in unsorted form.

The source material was blood. These receptors originate from an adult in good health.

In its sample, this clonotype ranks as medium-sized. V gene TRBV12-3 or TRBV12-4 combines with J gene TRBJ1-5, with a weak D call TRBD1 (5 bases). The CDR3 runs 14 residues. Trimming stripped 6 bases from V and 2 bases from J, with 11 bases between. The CDR3 coding sequence is TGTGCCAGCAGCCCGGGACGACGCAATCAGCCCCAGCATTTT. Residues: CASSPGRRNQPQHF.

The V and J genes are TRBV11-3 and TRBJ2-3; D not certain. Germline CDR1 is SGHNT and CDR2 is YENEEA. There are 13 residues in the CDR3. Deletions cut 5 bases from V and 6 bases from J, with 12 bases between. This CDR3 reads CASSPTQMDTQYF. CDR3 nucleotide sequence: TGTGCCAGCAGCCCGACACAGATGGATACGCAGTATTTT. Complete variable domain (other parts from reference TRBV11-3 and TRBJ2-3): EAGVVQSPRYKIIEKKQPVAFWCNPISGHNTLYWYLQNLGQGPELLIRYENEEAVDDSQLPKDRFSAERLKGVDSTLKIQPAELGDSAVYLCASSPTQMDTQYFGPGTRLTVL.

By sample fraction, this clonotype is medium-sized. The rearrangement uses TRBV12-3 or TRBV12-4 and TRBJ2-1; possibly TRBD1 for D (7 bases). Deletions cut 5 bases from V and 4 bases from J, with 15 bases between. The CDR3 is made up of 15 amino acids. In nucleotides, the CDR3 is TGTGCCAGCAGTCCCAGGGGGGTAGAATACAATGAGCAGTTCTTC. Translated: CASSPRGVEYNEQFF.

This clonotype occurred many times. V gene TRBV13 combines with J gene TRBJ2-1; possibly TRBD1 for D (8 bases). Trimming left V 5 bases short and J 6 bases short, with 26 bases between. This CDR3 is 18 amino acids long. Germline V gene sequence: CDR1 PRHDT, CDR2 FYEKMQ (reference sequence). The CDR3 protein is CASSPPDRDSGFGNEQFF. CDR3 nucleotides: TGTGCCAGCAGCCCACCGGACAGGGATAGCGGGTTCGGCAATGAGCAGTTCTTC.

By sample share, this clonotype is medium-sized. In nucleotides, the CDR3 is TGCAGCGTAGGCTCAGGGGGGGTCACTGAAGCTTTCTTT. Translating gives CSVGSGGVTEAFF. The chain uses TRBV29-1 and TRBJ1-1; 7 nucleotides line up with TRBD1. The CDR3 has 13 amino acids. The trim removed 6 bases at V and 4 bases at J, leaving 8 bases unmatched. Per germline, CDR1 SQVTM and CDR2 ANQGSEA.

The V call is TRBV5-1, the J call TRBJ2-1, with 12 bases identical to TRBD2. The junction had 6 bases not matched to a gene; V was cut back by 3 bases and J by 8 bases. Germline V gene data show CDR1 as SGHRS and CDR2 as YFSETQ. This CDR3 contains 15 residues. The CDR3 region has the DNA TGCGCCAGCAGCTCCGCTAGCGGGAGGGCCCATGAGCAGTTCTTC. Amino acids: CASSSASGRAHEQFF. Full variable domain (remainder filled in from reference TRBV5-1 and TRBJ2-1): KAGVTQTPRYLIKTRGQQVTLSCSPISGHRSVSWYQQTPGQGLQFLFEYFSETQRNKGNFPGRFSGRQFSNSRSEMNVSTLELGDSALYLCASSSASGRAHEQFFGPGTRLTVL.